One and the same sample provided the 31 T cell receptor beta chains below, sequenced in a study of cytomegalovirus exposure and HLA in healthy donors. Use of 60 Vbeta and 13 Jbeta primers characterized the PCR. Measured with immunoSEQ multiplex PCR; TCRdb has only the in-frame clones, and not every one. The table has hundreds of thousands of clones, 70% to 90% seen once. Sequenced material: PBMCs. These receptors were obtained from a girl aged 2-10 years in good health and CMV-seronegative.

The rearrangement links TRBV7-6 to TRBJ1-1, with D possibly being TRBD1 (5 bases). This CDR3 has 14 amino acids. CDR1 is SGHVS, CDR2 FNYEAQ, per germline. Trimming pared 1 base from V and 5 bases from J, leaving 11 bases between. The DNA for the CDR3 is TGTGCCAGCAGCTTAGGGGGGGGTTGGACTGAAGCTTTCTTT. It codes for CASSLGGGWTEAFF.

The chain joins TRBV5-1 to TRBJ1-4; D gene unclear. Germline CDR1 reads SGHRS; CDR2 reads YFSETQ. Trimming removed 2 bases at V and 8 bases at J, with 13 bases between. CDR3 length: 14 amino acids. The CDR3 spells CASSFNGVWEKLFF. Here the CDR3 DNA reads TGCGCCAGCAGCTTCAACGGGGTTTGGGAAAAACTGTTTTTT.

A single count supports this clone. The rearrangement joins TRBV19 to TRBJ1-1; D unresolved. This CDR3 is built from 13 residues. Looked up from germline, CDR1 is LNHDA and CDR2 is SQIVND (reference sequence). V was clipped by 3 bases and J by 0 bases, with 5 bases between them. CDR3 coding DNA: TGTGCCAGTAGTATTTTAATGAACACTGAAGCTTTCTTT. It translates to CASSILMNTEAFF.

This rearrangement joins TRBV30 to TRBJ1-2; maybe TRBD1 (5 bases). CDR1 GTSNPN and CDR2 SVGIG come from the germline V gene (reference sequence). The CDR3 is made up of 14 amino acids. V gave up 0 bases and J gave up 5 bases, with 13 bases separating them. The CDR3, as DNA: TGTGCCTGGAGTGTACTTACAGGTCCTTATGGCTACACCTTC. Amino acid sequence: CAWSVLTGPYGYTF.

This chain joins TRBV29-1 and TRBJ2-1, with unresolved D. CDR1 and CDR2 (germline): SQVTM, ANQGSEA. The V and J ends lost 4 bases and 0 bases respectively, with 13 bases between them. This CDR3 spans 15 amino acids. The CDR3 DNA sequence: TGCAGCGTTGTTGCGATCTGGAGCTCCTACAATGAGCAGTTCTTC. Its translation is CSVVAIWSSYNEQFF.

This chain connects TRBV19 to TRBJ1-2; 9 bases line up with TRBD1. The CDR3 is 15 amino acids. With V trimmed by 4 bases and J by 4 bases, 7 bases remained unmatched. Per the germline V gene, CDR1 is LNHDA and CDR2 is SQIVND (reference sequence). CDR3 coding DNA: TGTGCCAGTAGTAAAGGACAGGGGAGGGGCTATGGCTACACCTTC. Its protein product is CASSKGQGRGYGYTF.

The chain recombines TRBV4-1 with TRBJ1-1; TRBD1 agrees at 7 bases. The CDR3 has 16 residues. V trimming: 4 bases; J trimming: 1 base; junction bases outside the gene matches: 9. Germline V lookup: CDR1 MGHRA, CDR2 YSYEKL. CDR3 sequence reads: CASSRGTARENTEAFF. The CDR3 bases are TGCGCCAGCAGCCGTGGGACAGCGCGGGAGAACACTGAAGCTTTCTTT.

This chain uses TRBV30 with TRBJ2-2; 9 nucleotides line up with TRBD2. Looked up from germline, CDR1 is GTSNPN and CDR2 is SVGIG (reference sequence). V dropped 2 bases and J dropped 5; count of bases not matched to a gene: 6. The CDR3 extends over 15 amino acids. The CDR3 region has the DNA TGTGCCTGGAGTTCCGGACTAGCGCGGACCGGGGAGCTGTTTTTT. This translates into CAWSSGLARTGELFF.

The chain uses TRBV2 and TRBJ1-5, with a possible D match to TRBD1 (5 bases). Germline lookup yields CDR1 SNHLY and CDR2 FYNNEI. This CDR3 has 17 residues. Trimming stripped 0 bases from V and 6 bases from J, with 18 bases between. CDR3 sequence reads: CASSEAAGLSVSQPQHF. Written as DNA, the CDR3 is TGTGCCAGCAGTGAAGCCGCAGGGTTGTCGGTGAGTCAGCCCCAGCATTTT.

This sequence joins TRBV27 and TRBJ2-5, with TRBD2 matching 9 bases. The germline V gene has CDR1 MNHEY and CDR2 SMNVEV (reference sequence). The CDR3 is made up of 14 amino acids. V lost 8 bases and J lost 5; bases outside the gene matches: 9. CDR3 bases: TGTGCCAGCTCCGCAGCGGGGGGCGTGGAGACCCAGTACTTC. Translated: CASSAAGGVETQYF.

J is TRBJ1-2 and V is TRBV4-2, with D perhaps TRBD1 (5 bases). This CDR3 is 14 amino acids long. CDR1 and CDR2 from the germline V gene are LGHNA and YNFKEQ. Deletions cut 2 bases from V and 0 bases from J, with 7 bases between. CDR3 DNA sequence: TGTGCCAGCAGCCAAAAGACAGCTAACTATGGCTACACCTTC. It encodes CASSQKTANYGYTF.

The CDR3 nucleotides read TGCAGCGTCCTTGACAGGGAGGTCAATCAGCCCCAGCATTTT. Translating it yields CSVLDREVNQPQHF. The V and J genes are TRBV29-1 and TRBJ1-5, with TRBD1 matching 7 bases. Trimming at V came to 6 bases and at J to 3 bases, leaving 8 bases not matched to a gene. Germline values: CDR1 SQVTM, CDR2 ANQGSEA. The CDR3 spans 14 residues. Complete variable domain (other parts from reference TRBV29-1 and TRBJ1-5): SAVISQKPSRDICQRGTSLTIQCQVDSQVTMMFWYRQQPGQSLTLIATANQGSEATYESGFVIDKFPISRPNLTFSTLTVSNMSPEDSSIYLCSVLDREVNQPQHFGDGTRLSIL.

This rearrangement joins TRBV5-6 to TRBJ1-2; TRBD1 matches at 7 bases. The CDR3 is 16 amino acids. Trimming took 2 bases from V and 8 from J; bases not matched to a gene: 15. The germline gives CDR1 SGHDT, CDR2 YYEEEE. CDR3 region: CASSFSQGGLSYGYTF. CDR3 nucleotide sequence: TGTGCCAGCAGCTTCTCTCAGGGGGGCCTATCATACGGCTACACCTTC.

This chain connects TRBV30 to TRBJ2-3, with a possible D match to TRBD1 (6 bases). The CDR3 has 15 residues. The germline V gene has CDR1 GTSNPN and CDR2 SVGIG (reference sequence). The V gene lost 0 bases and the J gene lost 2 bases, with 12 bases spanning the gap. The CDR3 loop reads CAWSVAPGVTDTQYF. The CDR3 DNA reads as TGTGCCTGGAGTGTAGCCCCAGGGGTCACAGATACGCAGTATTTT.

This chain connects TRBV4-2 to TRBJ2-6; D gene unclear. This CDR3 is 19 amino acids long. V was shortened by 3 bases and J by 0 bases, with 18 bases between the two germline ends. Germline V gives CDR1 LGHNA, CDR2 YNFKEQ. In DNA, the CDR3 is TGTGCCAGCAGCCACGGCATCTTTAGCTCCATCTCTGGGGCCAACGTCCTGACTTTC. Amino acids: CASSHGIFSSISGANVLTF.

The chain couples TRBV25-1 to TRBJ2-1, with D tentatively TRBD2 (5 bases). Germline CDR1 and CDR2: MGHDK and SYGVNS. The CDR3 length is 10 residues. As DNA, the CDR3 is TGTGCGACGAGGGCCTATGAGCAGTTCTTC. It translates to CATRAYEQFF.

The chain combines TRBV27 with TRBJ1-2, with no clear D. CDR3 length equals 15 residues. The V gene lost 4 bases and the J gene lost 0 bases, with 12 bases spanning the gap. Per the germline V gene, CDR1 is MNHEY and CDR2 is SMNVEV (reference sequence). This CDR3 reads CASSWAREANYGYTF. Here the CDR3 DNA reads TGTGCCAGCAGTTGGGCCCGGGAAGCTAACTATGGCTACACCTTC.

The chain couples TRBV6-5 to TRBJ2-2, with a weak D call TRBD1 (5 bases). The V gene's germline CDR1 is MNHEY and CDR2 SVGAGI. This CDR3 is built from 14 residues. V lost 6 bases and J lost 9, with 17 bases in between. CDR3 sequence: CASRATGTGRELFF. In DNA, the CDR3 is TGTGCCAGCAGGGCTACAGGAACGGGCAGGGAGCTGTTTTTT.

CDR3 sequence: CASSGYRGGYTF. The CDR3 DNA reads TGTGCCAGCAGCGGATACAGGGGAGGCTACACCTTC. The chain has TRBV9 and TRBJ1-2, with 7 bases aligning to TRBD1. The CDR3 loop spans 12 amino acids. The germline V gene has CDR1 SGDLS and CDR2 YYNGEE. The V segment lost 3 bases and the J segment 8 bases; nucleotides outside the gene matches: 4.

The rearrangement links TRBV2 to TRBJ2-2; 11 bases are a match to TRBD2. Germline V lookup: CDR1 SNHLY, CDR2 FYNNEI. The CDR3 contains 15 residues. Losses at the gene ends were 5 bases for V and 1 base for J; bases not matched to a gene: 0. CDR3 in amino acids: CASSLAGGNTGELFF. In nucleotides, the CDR3 is TGTGCCAGCAGTCTAGCGGGGGGGAACACCGGGGAGCTGTTTTTT.

The chain uses TRBV30 and TRBJ1-1, with 8 bases lining up with TRBD1. The J segment lost 8 bases and the V segment lost 5 bases, leaving 7 bases of the junction unmatched. The CDR3 runs 12 residues. Germline CDR1 GTSNPN, CDR2 SVGIG (reference sequence). The CDR3 loop reads CAWGEQGAEAFF. CDR3 DNA sequence: TGTGCCTGGGGGGAGCAGGGGGCGGAAGCTTTCTTT.

The rearrangement uses TRBV19 and TRBJ2-1; no clear D. Deletions cut 5 bases from V and 4 bases from J, with 3 bases between. The CDR3 consists of 11 residues. In germline, CDR1 is LNHDA, CDR2 SQIVND (reference sequence). This chain's CDR3 is CASSYYNEQFF. The CDR3 nucleotides are TGTGCCAGTAGTTATTACAATGAGCAGTTCTTC.

The V and J genes are TRBV10-1 and TRBJ1-2; D is unclear. In germline, CDR1 is WNHNN, CDR2 SYGVQD (reference sequence). Deletions cut 3 bases from V and 3 bases from J, with 8 bases between. The CDR3 has 13 residues. Here the CDR3 DNA reads TGCGCCAGCAGTGAATCGGTTGACTATGGCTACACCTTC. It encodes CASSESVDYGYTF.

V and J are TRBV7-2 and TRBJ1-1, with 7 bases matching TRBD1. Germline V gene data show CDR1 as SGHTA and CDR2 as FQGNSA. The CDR3 runs 15 residues. V was clipped by 3 bases and J by 4 bases; unmatched bases: 8. The CDR3 sequence is CASSFSHRGVTEAFF. Here the CDR3 DNA reads TGTGCCAGCAGCTTCTCCCACAGGGGCGTCACTGAAGCTTTCTTT.

The chain combines TRBV2 with TRBJ1-5; 8 bases match TRBD1. This CDR3 is built from 15 residues. Germline trimming cut 2 bases from V and 6 bases from J; bases unmatched to any gene: 6. Germline CDR1 and CDR2: SNHLY and FYNNEI. CDR3 DNA sequence: TGTGCCAGCAGTGAAAGGGTCAGGGGGCTTCAGCCCCAGCATTTT. Translating it yields CASSERVRGLQPQHF.

The V call is TRBV30, the J call TRBJ1-1; 7 nucleotides match TRBD1. The CDR3 contains 12 residues. Looked up from germline, CDR1 is GTSNPN and CDR2 is SVGIG (reference sequence). The J segment lost 5 bases and the V segment lost 2 bases, leaving 2 bases of the junction unmatched. The CDR3 loop is CAWSQGVTEAFF. CDR3 DNA: TGTGCCTGGAGTCAGGGGGTAACTGAAGCTTTCTTT.

J is TRBJ1-5 and V is TRBV19; 7 nucleotides align to TRBD1. The V gene end was trimmed by 3 bases and the J gene end by 6 bases; junction bases not matched to a gene: 8. From germline, CDR1 is LNHDA and CDR2 SQIVND (reference sequence). There are 15 residues in the CDR3. CDR3 protein: CASSIHRGPRQPQHF. CDR3 nucleotide sequence: TGTGCCAGTAGTATCCACAGGGGTCCGCGTCAGCCCCAGCATTTT.

The J gene is TRBJ2-5, the V gene TRBV5-1; no reliable D call. CDR1 is SGHRS, CDR2 YFSETQ, per germline. The CDR3 extends over 13 amino acids. The ends were cut back, 3 bases at V and 4 bases at J, with 10 bases in the middle. The CDR3 loop reads CASSSGFRETQYF. CDR3 in DNA: TGCGCCAGCAGCTCCGGGTTTCGAGAGACCCAGTACTTC. The variable domain in full, with the rest retrieved from reference TRBV5-1 and TRBJ2-5, is KAGVTQTPRYLIKTRGQQVTLSCSPISGHRSVSWYQQTPGQGLQFLFEYFSETQRNKGNFPGRFSGRQFSNSRSEMNVSTLELGDSALYLCASSSGFRETQYFGPGTRLLVL.

Regarding this clone: The same CDR3 is also encoded by other DNA sequences in this sample. The genes are TRBV5-1 and TRBJ2-5; 11 bases are shared with TRBD1. The germline V gene has CDR1 SGHRS and CDR2 YFSETQ. The CDR3 has 15 residues. The junction had 2 bases not matched to a gene; V was cut back by 3 bases and J by 1 base. CDR3 amino acids: CASSSGTGGQETQYF. The CDR3 DNA reads TGCGCCAGCAGCTCCGGGACAGGGGGCCAAGAGACCCAGTACTTC.

V gene TRBV29-1 combines with J gene TRBJ2-5; 9 nucleotides match TRBD1. CDR1 SQVTM and CDR2 ANQGSEA come from the germline V gene. J lost 4 bases, V lost 4 bases, and 19 bases had no gene match. The CDR3 length is 18 residues. CDR3 region: CSVGRPGQRTGVLETQYF. The CDR3 DNA reads TGCAGCGTTGGCCGGCCCGGGCAACGGACAGGGGTATTAGAGACCCAGTACTTC.

The chain uses TRBV6-1 and TRBJ1-2; no reliable D call. The CDR3 is 12 amino acids. The V and J ends lost 2 bases and 4 bases respectively, with 5 bases between them. CDR1 is MNHNS and CDR2 is SASEGT in the germline V gene. The CDR3: CASSEYFYGYTF. CDR3 DNA sequence: TGTGCCAGCAGTGAATATTTCTATGGCTACACCTTC.